The T cell receptor beta chain under discussion was sequenced for a study of blood T cell repertoires in COVID-19. Overall study: Sites in the United States, Italy and Spain provided acute and convalescent COVID-19 samples. Sources were T cells, B-cell-depleted T cells, or PBMCs; the material itself was cDNA or gDNA.

V shed 2 bases and J 8 bases; nucleotides not matched to a gene: 6. Germline CDR1 GTSNPN, CDR2 SVGIG (reference sequence). This CDR3 has 13 amino acids. Original data processing: Reference gene primers were amplified, and this amplification served to estimate nucleated cell counts. Profiling relied on immunoSEQ multiplex PCR, and the TCRdb table lists in-frame clones only, not all of them. V, J and clone size reflect that table, while D and trimming were determined from the DNA. The data hold under 130,000 clones, with roughly 81% observed a single time. The V gene is TRBV30, the J gene TRBJ1-1, with 9 nucleotides matching TRBD1. The clonotype comes from a woman aged 70-85 years with acute or convalescent COVID-19. The material sequenced was peripheral blood. CDR3 region: CAWSPRGTGEAFF. In nucleotides, the CDR3 is TGTGCCTGGAGTCCACGGGGGACAGGGGAAGCTTTCTTT.